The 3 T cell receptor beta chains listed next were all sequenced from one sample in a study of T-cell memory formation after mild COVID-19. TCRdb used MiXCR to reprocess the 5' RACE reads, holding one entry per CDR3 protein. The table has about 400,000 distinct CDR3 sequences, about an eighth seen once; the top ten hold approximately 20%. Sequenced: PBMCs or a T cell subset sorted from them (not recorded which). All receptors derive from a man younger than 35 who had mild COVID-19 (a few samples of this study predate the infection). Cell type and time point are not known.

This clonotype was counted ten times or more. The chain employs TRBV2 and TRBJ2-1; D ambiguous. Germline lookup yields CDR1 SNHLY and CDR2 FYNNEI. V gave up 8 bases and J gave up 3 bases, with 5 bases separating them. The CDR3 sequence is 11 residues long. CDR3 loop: CASDNYNEQFF. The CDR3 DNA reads TGTGCCAGCGACAACTACAATGAGCAGTTCTTC.

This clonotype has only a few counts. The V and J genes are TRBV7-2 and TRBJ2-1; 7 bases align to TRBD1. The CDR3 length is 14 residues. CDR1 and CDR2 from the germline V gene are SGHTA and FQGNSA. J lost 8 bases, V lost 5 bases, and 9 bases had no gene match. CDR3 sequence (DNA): TGTGCCAGCAGCGTTGACAGGGTTCTGGATGAGCAGTTCTTC. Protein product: CASSVDRVLDEQFF.

DNA of the CDR3: TGTGCCACCAGTGATTTTTGTCCCCAAAGGCCAGTTGGTCCCTACGAGCAGTACGTC. It specifies CATSDFCPQRPVGPYEQYV. This sequence joins TRBV24-1 and TRBJ2-7; no definite D call. There are 19 residues in the CDR3. V was cut by 1 base and J by 2 bases, with 23 bases left in between. Germline CDR1 KGHDR, CDR2 SFDVKD.